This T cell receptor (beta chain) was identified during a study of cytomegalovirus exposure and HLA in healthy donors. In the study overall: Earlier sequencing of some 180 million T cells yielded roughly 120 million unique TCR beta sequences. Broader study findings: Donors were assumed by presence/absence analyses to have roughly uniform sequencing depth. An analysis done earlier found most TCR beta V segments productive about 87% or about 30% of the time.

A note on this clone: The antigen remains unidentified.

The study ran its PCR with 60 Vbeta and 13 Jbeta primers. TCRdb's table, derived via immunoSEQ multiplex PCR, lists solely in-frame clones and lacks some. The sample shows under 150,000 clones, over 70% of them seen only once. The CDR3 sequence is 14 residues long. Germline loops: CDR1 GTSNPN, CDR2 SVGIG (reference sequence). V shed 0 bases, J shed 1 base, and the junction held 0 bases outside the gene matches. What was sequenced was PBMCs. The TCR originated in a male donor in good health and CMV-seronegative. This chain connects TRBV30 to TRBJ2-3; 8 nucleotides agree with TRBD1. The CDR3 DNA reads TGTGCCTGGAGTGTGACAGGGGGCACAGATACGCAGTATTTT. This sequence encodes CAWSVTGGTDTQYF.